Listed below are T cell receptor beta chains from one sample, sequenced in a study of early T cells in non-severe SARS-CoV-2 infection. TCRdb analysed the 5' RACE reads with MiXCR anew, one entry per CDR3 protein. The top ten clones hold around 21% of a sample with 35,000 to 55,000 distinct CDR3 sequences, around 6.5% of them seen once. Sequences were derived from whole blood, sampled at baseline. Receptor source: an adult who was a healthcare worker with PCR-confirmed SARS-CoV-2 infection or an uninfected control (not recorded which). Each CDR3 is given with its conserved first and last residue. Fields, in order: D gene, V gene, clone size, J gene, CDR3 DNA, CDR3 protein. D genes are given only for firm matches. Not every row has a clone size; where given, it reads once, few, many or a size class.

d_gene: -
v_gene: TRBV5-1
abundance: many
j_gene: TRBJ2-1
CDR3nt: TGCGCCAGCAGCTTGGCACAGAACAATGAGCAGTTCTTC
CDR3aa: CASSLAQNNEQFF

d_gene: -
v_gene: TRBV20-1
abundance: many
j_gene: TRBJ2-5
CDR3nt: TGCAGTGCTATACAGGGCGACCAAGAGACCCAGTACTTC
CDR3aa: CSAIQGDQETQYF

d_gene: -
v_gene: TRBV2
abundance: few
j_gene: TRBJ1-1
CDR3nt: TGTGCCAGCAGAAGTAACGAAGCTTTCTTT
CDR3aa: CASRSNEAFF

d_gene: TRBD1
v_gene: TRBV7-9
abundance: few
j_gene: TRBJ2-7
CDR3nt: TGTGCCAGCAGCCCCTGGACAGGAGCAGGGTACGAGCAGTACTTC
CDR3aa: CASSPWTGAGYEQYF

d_gene: TRBD2
v_gene: TRBV29-1
abundance: few
j_gene: TRBJ2-1
CDR3nt: TGCAGCGTGGCCGGACTAGCGGGAGAGGAGGAGCAGTTCTTC
CDR3aa: CSVAGLAGEEEQFF

d_gene: TRBD1
v_gene: TRBV7-9
abundance: -
j_gene: TRBJ1-1
CDR3nt: TGTGCCAGCAGACTCGGACAGGACACTGAAGCTTTCTTT
CDR3aa: CASRLGQDTEAFF

d_gene: -
v_gene: TRBV11-3
abundance: -
j_gene: TRBJ2-5
CDR3nt: TGTGCCAGCAGCAAAACCGGGAAGGTAGAGACCCAGTACTTC
CDR3aa: CASSKTGKVETQYF

d_gene: TRBD1
v_gene: TRBV6-5
abundance: -
j_gene: TRBJ2-1
CDR3nt: TGTGCCAGCAGTTACAAGGCCGGGACAGGACTTAGGAATGAGCAGTTCTTC
CDR3aa: CASSYKAGTGLRNEQFF

d_gene: -
v_gene: TRBV7-6
abundance: -
j_gene: TRBJ2-1
CDR3nt: TGTGCCAGCAGCTTAGGCGTCCACAATGAGCAGTTCTTC
CDR3aa: CASSLGVHNEQFF

d_gene: -
v_gene: TRBV3-1
abundance: many
j_gene: TRBJ1-6
CDR3nt: TGTGCCAGCAGCCAAGAGGGAAATTCACCCCTCCACTTT
CDR3aa: CASSQEGNSPLHF